The 7 T cell receptor beta chains presented below share a single source sample, sequenced in a study of blood T cell repertoires in COVID-19. Repertoires were generated with immunoSEQ multiplex PCR, while TCRdb's copy carries only in-frame clones and drops some. The data show a few hundred thousand clones, 90% seen once. The sample consisted of PBMCs or T cells enriched from blood (not recorded which). Receptor source: a young man who had been exposed to COVID-19.

Only one count was recorded for this clone. The V gene is TRBV19, the J gene TRBJ2-5; 8 nucleotides match TRBD2. V trimming: 3 bases; J trimming: 5 bases; junction bases outside the gene matches: 8. The germline gives CDR1 LNHDA, CDR2 SQIVND (reference sequence). The CDR3 runs 15 residues. DNA of the CDR3: TGTGCCAGTAGTATGCGGCTAGCGGGTTATGAGACCCAGTACTTC. It codes for CASSMRLAGYETQYF.

This clone was recorded only once. This chain links TRBV30 with TRBJ2-3; tentatively, D is TRBD1 (5 bases). The CDR3 consists of 13 residues. V gave up 4 bases and J gave up 0 bases, with 8 bases separating them. The germline V gene has CDR1 GTSNPN and CDR2 SVGIG (reference sequence). CDR3 coding DNA: TGTGCCTGGACGAACAGGAGCACAGATACGCAGTATTTT. Encoded protein: CAWTNRSTDTQYF.

The V call is TRBV20-1, the J call TRBJ1-5, with D possibly being TRBD1 (6 bases). The germline V and J ends were trimmed by 3 bases and 6 bases, with 12 bases remaining between them. The CDR3 consists of 13 residues. The germline CDR1 and CDR2 sequences are DFQATT and SNEGSKA (reference sequence). The CDR3 bases are TGCAGTGCTAGTGGGGGGCATGGTCAGCCCCAGCATTTT. Residues: CSASGGHGQPQHF.

The table lists this clone with a count of one. The gene calls are TRBV5-1 and TRBJ2-1; 9 nucleotides match TRBD1. V was pared by 0 bases and J by 6 bases, with 7 bases of the junction left unmatched. The CDR3 has 16 amino acids. Germline values: CDR1 SGHRS, CDR2 YFSETQ. Here the CDR3 DNA reads TGCGCCAGCAGCTTGGGAGACAGGGGGGGTGGCAATGAGCAGTTCTTC. It yields the protein CASSLGDRGGGNEQFF.

The chain employs TRBV2 and TRBJ1-1; 11 bases agree with TRBD1. The CDR3 contains 15 residues. V dropped 6 bases and J dropped 7; count of bases not matched to a gene: 10. Germline assignment: CDR1 SNHLY and CDR2 FYNNEI. The CDR3 loop is CASRRLRTGGLEAFF. The CDR3, as DNA: TGTGCCAGCAGGAGGCTCCGGACAGGGGGCCTTGAAGCTTTCTTT.

The CDR3 here is CSVGTGTRSNEQYF. Here the CDR3 DNA reads TGCAGCGTCGGCACCGGGACACGTAGCAACGAGCAGTACTTC. The chain recombines TRBV29-1 with TRBJ2-7; D possibly corresponds to TRBD1 (6 bases). This CDR3 contains 14 residues. V lost 6 bases and J lost 5, with 20 bases in between. Germline V CDR1 and CDR2: SQVTM, ANQGSEA.

V gene TRBV29-1 combines with J gene TRBJ2-2, with 10 bases identical to TRBD2. CDR1 is SQVTM and CDR2 is ANQGSEA in the germline V gene. V was pared by 4 bases and J by 6 bases, with 8 bases of the junction left unmatched. CDR3 length: 15 residues. CDR3 bases: TGCAGCGTTGGGTTCAGCGGGGGGGCCCCCGGGGAGCTGTTTTTT. Translated: CSVGFSGGAPGELFF.